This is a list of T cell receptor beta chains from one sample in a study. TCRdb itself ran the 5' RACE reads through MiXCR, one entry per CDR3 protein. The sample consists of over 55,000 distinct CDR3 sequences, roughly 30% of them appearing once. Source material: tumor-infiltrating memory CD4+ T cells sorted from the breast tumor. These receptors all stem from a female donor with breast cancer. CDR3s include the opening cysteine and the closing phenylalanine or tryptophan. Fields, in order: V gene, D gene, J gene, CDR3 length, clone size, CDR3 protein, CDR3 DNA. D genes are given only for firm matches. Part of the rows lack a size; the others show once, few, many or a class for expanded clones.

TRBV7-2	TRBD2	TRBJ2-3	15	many	CASSLSGLGTDTQYF	TGTGCCAGCAGCTTAAGCGGACTAGGCACAGATACGCAGTATTTT
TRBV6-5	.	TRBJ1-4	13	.	CASSYTDTPKLFF	TGTGCCAGCAGTTACACGGACACGCCGAAACTGTTTTTT
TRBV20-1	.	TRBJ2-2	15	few	CSARETGEGTGELFF	TGCAGTGCTAGAGAGACAGGGGAGGGGACCGGGGAGCTGTTTTTT
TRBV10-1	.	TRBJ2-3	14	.	CASRSSGGGDTQYF	TGCGCCAGCAGGTCCAGTGGAGGGGGAGATACGCAGTATTTT
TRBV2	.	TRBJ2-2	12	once	CASSEVAGELFF	TGTGCCAGCAGTGAAGTTGCCGGGGAGCTGTTTTTT
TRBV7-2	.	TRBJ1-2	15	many	CASSLAPGRNYGYTF	TGTGCCAGCAGCTTAGCCCCCGGACGGAACTATGGCTACACCTTC
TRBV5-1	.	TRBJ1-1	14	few	CASSLQATDTEAFF	TGCGCCAGCAGCTTGCAGGCCACGGACACTGAAGCTTTCTTT
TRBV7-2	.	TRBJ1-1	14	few	CASSLVGENTEAFF	TGTGCCAGCAGCTTAGTGGGGGAGAACACTGAAGCTTTCTTT
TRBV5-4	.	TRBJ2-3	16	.	CASSLAGLALTDTQYF	TGTGCCAGCAGCTTGGCAGGCCTAGCCCTCACAGATACGCAGTATTTT
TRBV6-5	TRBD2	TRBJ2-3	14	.	CASSRLASTDTQYF	TGTGCCAGCAGCCGACTAGCTAGCACAGATACGCAGTATTTT
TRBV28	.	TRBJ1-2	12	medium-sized	CASSFGGDGYTF	TGTGCCAGCAGTTTCGGGGGGGATGGCTACACCTTC
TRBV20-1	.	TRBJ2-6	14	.	CSANRNPGANVLTF	TGCAGTGCAAACAGAAATCCTGGGGCCAACGTCCTGACTTTC
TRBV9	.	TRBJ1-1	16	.	CASSVDQAGMNTEAFF	TGTGCCAGCAGCGTAGACCAGGCCGGGATGAACACTGAAGCTTTCTTT
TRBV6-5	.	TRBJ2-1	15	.	CASSLTGASYNGQFF	TGTGCCAGCAGTCTGACGGGAGCGTCCTACAATGGGCAGTTCTTC
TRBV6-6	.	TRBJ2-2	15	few	CASSYPNGGTGELFF	TGTGCCAGCAGTTACCCAAATGGGGGGACCGGGGAGCTGTTTTTT
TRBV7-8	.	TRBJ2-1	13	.	CASSPERSVSSFF	TGTGCCAGCAGCCCCGAACGGTCCGTCTCGAGTTTCTTC
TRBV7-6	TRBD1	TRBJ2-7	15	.	CASSLGGQGVYEQYF	TGTGCCAGCAGCTTAGGGGGGCAGGGGGTCTACGAGCAGTACTTC
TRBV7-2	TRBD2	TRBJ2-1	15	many	CASSLVGGGVGEQFF	TGTGCCAGCAGCTTAGTGGGTGGGGGGGTCGGTGAGCAGTTCTTC
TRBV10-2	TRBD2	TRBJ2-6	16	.	CASSDGRAPGANVLTF	TGCGCCAGCAGTGACGGGAGGGCCCCTGGGGCCAACGTCCTGACTTTC
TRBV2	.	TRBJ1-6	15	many	CASRGRAAENSPLHF	TGTGCCAGCAGAGGAAGGGCAGCCGAGAATTCACCCCTCCACTTT
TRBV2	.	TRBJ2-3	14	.	CASSEPFLTDTQYF	TGTGCCAGCAGTGAACCCTTCCTCACAGATACGCAGTATTTT
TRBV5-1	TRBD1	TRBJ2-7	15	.	CASSGGTGGSYEQYF	TGCGCCAGCAGCGGCGGGACAGGGGGCTCTTACGAGCAGTACTTC
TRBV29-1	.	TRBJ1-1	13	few	CSVETVMNTEAFF	TGCAGCGTAGAGACAGTTATGAACACTGAAGCTTTCTTT
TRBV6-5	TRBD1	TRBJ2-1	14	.	CASSTGTGRGEQFF	TGTGCCAGCTCGACCGGGACAGGGAGAGGTGAGCAGTTCTTC
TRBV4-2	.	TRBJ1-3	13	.	CASSRNRENTIYF	TGTGCCAGCAGCCGGAATCGGGAAAACACCATATATTTT
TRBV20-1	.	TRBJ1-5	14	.	CSAKGLSSNQPQHF	TGCAGTGCCAAGGGATTGTCGAGCAATCAGCCCCAGCATTTT
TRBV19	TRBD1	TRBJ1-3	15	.	CASAGTGFSGNTIYF	TGTGCCAGTGCAGGGACAGGATTCTCTGGAAACACCATATATTTT
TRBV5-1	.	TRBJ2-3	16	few	CASSFQGRSTTDTQYF	TGCGCCAGCAGCTTTCAGGGGCGATCGACCACAGATACGCAGTATTTT
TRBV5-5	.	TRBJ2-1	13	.	CASSFFWEDEQFF	TGTGCCAGCAGCTTTTTCTGGGAGGATGAGCAGTTCTTC
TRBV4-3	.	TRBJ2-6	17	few	CASSRGAGTSGANVLTF	TGCGCCAGCAGCCGGGGGGCTGGGACCTCTGGGGCCAACGTCCTGACTTTC
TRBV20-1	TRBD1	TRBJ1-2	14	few	CSARVETGHHGYTF	TGCAGTGCTAGAGTAGAGACAGGGCACCATGGCTACACCTTC
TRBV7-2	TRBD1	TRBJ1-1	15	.	CASSFQQGRRTEAFF	TGTGCCAGCAGCTTCCAACAGGGGCGGAGGACTGAAGCTTTCTTT
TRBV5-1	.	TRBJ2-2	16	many	CASSPQVPPNTGELFF	TGCGCCAGCAGCCCTCAAGTACCGCCGAACACCGGGGAGCTGTTTTTT
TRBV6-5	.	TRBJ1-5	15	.	CASSQGRLGAQPQHF	TGTGCCAGCAGTCAGGGTCGGTTGGGGGCTCAGCCCCAGCATTTT
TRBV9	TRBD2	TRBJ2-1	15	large	CASSPTSGLYNEQFF	TGTGCCAGCAGCCCTACTAGCGGTCTCTACAATGAGCAGTTCTTC
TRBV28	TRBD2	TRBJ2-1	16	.	CASSPTLGTSDNEQFF	TGTGCCAGCAGCCCAACCCTCGGGACTAGCGACAATGAGCAGTTCTTC
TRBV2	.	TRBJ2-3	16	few	CASSVVRAGSGNTQYF	TGTGCCAGCAGTGTTGTTCGGGCGGGAAGTGGAAATACGCAGTATTTT
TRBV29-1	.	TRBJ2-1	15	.	CSVVGESSGGGEQFF	TGCAGCGTTGTGGGGGAGAGTAGCGGCGGCGGAGAGCAGTTCTTC
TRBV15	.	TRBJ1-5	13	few	CATSRVRDQPQHF	TGTGCCACCAGCAGAGTCAGGGATCAGCCCCAGCATTTT
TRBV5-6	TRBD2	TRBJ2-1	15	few	CASSQGLAGYNEQFF	TGTGCCAGCAGTCAGGGACTAGCGGGGTACAATGAGCAGTTCTTC
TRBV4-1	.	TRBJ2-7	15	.	CASSPYAGATYEQYF	TGCGCCAGCAGCCCTTATGCCGGGGCGACGTACGAGCAGTACTTC
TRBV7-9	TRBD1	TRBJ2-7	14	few	CASSSGQGSNEQYF	TGTGCCAGCAGCTCCGGACAGGGGTCGAACGAGCAGTACTTC
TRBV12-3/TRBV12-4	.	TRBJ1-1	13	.	CASSLGVVTEAFF	TGTGCCAGCAGTTTAGGGGTTGTCACTGAAGCTTTCTTT
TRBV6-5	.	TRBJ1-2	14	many	CASSPSPGLGGYTF	TGTGCCAGCAGTCCCTCCCCAGGCTTGGGGGGCTACACCTTC
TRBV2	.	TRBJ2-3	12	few	CASSDDTDTQYF	TGTGCCAGCAGTGATGACACAGATACGCAGTATTTT
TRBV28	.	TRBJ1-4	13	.	CASSLTGSEKLFF	TGTGCCAGCAGCCTTACTGGGAGTGAAAAACTGTTTTTT
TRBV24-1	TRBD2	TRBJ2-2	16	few	CATSDPTSVGTGELFF	TGTGCCACCAGTGACCCGACTAGCGTCGGCACCGGGGAGCTGTTTTTT